These T cell receptor beta chains were read from a single sample in a study of cytomegalovirus exposure and HLA in healthy donors. Assay used: immunoSEQ multiplex PCR; TCRdb lists only in-frame clones, some missing. This table holds roughly 350,000 clones, about nine tenths found once. Sequenced: PBMCs. Receptors originate from a woman under 30 in good health and CMV-seronegative. Each CDR3 is given with its conserved first and last residue. D genes are given only for firm matches. Size tells how often a clone was seen (once, few, many) or the class of an expanded clone, and some rows leave it out.

d_gene	v_gene	abundance	j_gene	CDR3aa	CDR3nt
-	TRBV4-2	-	TRBJ1-1	CASSQNREAFF	TGTGCCAGCAGCCAAAACAGGGAGGCTTTCTTT
TRBD2	TRBV7-3	-	TRBJ2-1	CASSPGTSGSSYNEQFF	TGTGCCAGCAGCCCCGGGACTAGCGGGTCTTCTTACAATGAGCAGTTCTTC
-	TRBV5-6	once	TRBJ2-7	CASLFLGAGSYEQYF	TGTGCCAGCCTATTCCTGGGGGCAGGGTCCTACGAGCAGTACTTC
-	TRBV4-3	-	TRBJ2-3	CASSQTLADTQYF	TGCGCCAGCAGCCAAACCCTAGCGGATACGCAGTATTTT
TRBD2	TRBV5-1	-	TRBJ2-2	CASSLVASGGAGELFF	TGCGCCAGCAGCTTGGTGGCTAGCGGAGGGGCCGGGGAGCTGTTTTTT
TRBD2	TRBV9	-	TRBJ2-5	CASSVGLAGAGGQETQYF	TGTGCCAGCAGCGTGGGACTAGCGGGAGCGGGGGGCCAAGAGACCCAGTACTTC
-	TRBV12-5	-	TRBJ1-1	CASGLVQGVGTEAFF	TGTGCTAGTGGTTTGGTACAAGGGGTTGGCACTGAAGCTTTCTTT
-	TRBV5-6	-	TRBJ1-5	CASSLGGGGGLGNQPQHF	TGTGCCAGCAGCTTGGGAGGCGGGGGAGGTTTGGGCAATCAGCCCCAGCATTTT
TRBD1	TRBV27	once	TRBJ1-2	CASSLRTGGLYGYTF	TGTGCCAGCAGTTTAAGGACAGGGGGTCTCTATGGCTACACCTTC
TRBD1	TRBV11-1	-	TRBJ2-1	CASSFGTGVYNEQFF	TGTGCCAGCAGCTTTGGGACAGGAGTTTACAATGAGCAGTTCTTC
-	TRBV7-9	-	TRBJ1-1	CASSLARVTEAFF	TGTGCCAGCAGCTTAGCGAGAGTTACTGAAGCTTTCTTT
-	TRBV5-1	-	TRBJ2-1	CASSTNSPGNNEQFF	TGCGCCAGCAGCACGAACAGCCCCGGGAACAATGAGCAGTTCTTC
-	TRBV6-6	-	TRBJ2-7	CASSYGRDLYEQYF	TGTGCCAGCAGTTACGGGCGGGACCTCTACGAGCAGTACTTC
TRBD1	TRBV29-1	-	TRBJ1-5	CSVDTGQGGNQPQHF	TGCAGCGTTGATACGGGACAGGGTGGCAATCAGCCCCAGCATTTT
TRBD2	TRBV14	-	TRBJ2-7	CASSQAPSGTYYEQYF	TGTGCCAGCAGCCAAGCCCCTAGCGGGACTTACTACGAGCAGTACTTC
-	TRBV7-8	-	TRBJ2-7	CASSPLPSVSYEQYF	TGTGCCAGCAGCCCCCTTCCTAGCGTTTCCTACGAGCAGTACTTC
TRBD1	TRBV2	-	TRBJ2-4	CASSVGTELAKNIQYF	TGTGCCAGCAGTGTCGGGACAGAACTAGCCAAAAACATTCAGTACTTC
TRBD1	TRBV29-1	few	TRBJ1-1	CSVGGQFNTEAFF	TGCAGCGTTGGGGGACAGTTCAACACTGAAGCTTTCTTT
-	TRBV6-6	-	TRBJ2-2	CASSYSIGAGELFF	TGTGCCAGCAGTTACTCGATAGGGGCCGGGGAGCTGTTTTTT
TRBD2	TRBV7-2	-	TRBJ2-1	CAGGGAGVGRTYNEQFF	TGTGCTGGGGGTGGAGCGGGAGTGGGGAGGACCTACAATGAGCAGTTCTTC